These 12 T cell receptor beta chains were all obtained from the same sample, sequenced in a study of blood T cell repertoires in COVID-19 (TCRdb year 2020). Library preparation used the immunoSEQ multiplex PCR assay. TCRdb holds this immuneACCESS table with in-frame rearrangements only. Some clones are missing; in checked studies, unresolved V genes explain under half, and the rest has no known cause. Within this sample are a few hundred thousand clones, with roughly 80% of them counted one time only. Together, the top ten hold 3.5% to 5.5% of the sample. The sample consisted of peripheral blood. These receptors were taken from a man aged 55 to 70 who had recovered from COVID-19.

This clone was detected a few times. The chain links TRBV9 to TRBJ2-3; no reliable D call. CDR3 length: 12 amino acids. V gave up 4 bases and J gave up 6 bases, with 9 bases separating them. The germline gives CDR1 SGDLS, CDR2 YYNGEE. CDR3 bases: TGTGCCAGCAGCTCCCGGTGGGATACGCAGTATTTT. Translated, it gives CASSSRWDTQYF.

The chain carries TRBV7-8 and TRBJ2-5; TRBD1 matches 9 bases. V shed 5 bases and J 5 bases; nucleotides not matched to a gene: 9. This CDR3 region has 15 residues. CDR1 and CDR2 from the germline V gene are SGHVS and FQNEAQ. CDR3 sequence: CASSPGDRVRETQYF. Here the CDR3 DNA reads TGTGCCAGCAGCCCTGGGGACAGGGTAAGGGAGACCCAGTACTTC.

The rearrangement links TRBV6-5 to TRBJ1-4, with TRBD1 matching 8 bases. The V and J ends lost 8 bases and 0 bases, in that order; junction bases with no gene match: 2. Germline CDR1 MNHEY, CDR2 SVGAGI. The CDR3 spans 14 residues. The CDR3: CASRQGSTNEKLFF. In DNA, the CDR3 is TGTGCCAGCCGACAGGGGTCAACTAATGAAAAACTGTTTTTT.

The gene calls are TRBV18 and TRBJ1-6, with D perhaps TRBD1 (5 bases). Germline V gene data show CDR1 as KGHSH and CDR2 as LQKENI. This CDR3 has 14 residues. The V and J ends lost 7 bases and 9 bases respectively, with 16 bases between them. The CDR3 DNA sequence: TGTGCCAGCTTCAGACAAGGGGAAGGTTCACCCCTCCACTTT. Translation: CASFRQGEGSPLHF. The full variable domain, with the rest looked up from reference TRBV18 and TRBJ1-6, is NAGVMQNPRHLVRRRGQEARLRCSPMKGHSHVYWYRQLPEEGLKFMVYLQKENIIDESGMPKERFSAEFPKEGPSILRIQQVVRGDSAAYFCASFRQGEGSPLHFGNGTRLTVT.

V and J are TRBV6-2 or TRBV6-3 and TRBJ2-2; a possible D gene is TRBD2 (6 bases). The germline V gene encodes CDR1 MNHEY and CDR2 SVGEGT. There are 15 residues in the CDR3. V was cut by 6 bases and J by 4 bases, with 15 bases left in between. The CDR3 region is CASSPGEVATGELFF. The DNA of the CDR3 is TGTGCCAGCAGCCCTGGGGAGGTCGCCACCGGGGAGCTGTTTTTT.

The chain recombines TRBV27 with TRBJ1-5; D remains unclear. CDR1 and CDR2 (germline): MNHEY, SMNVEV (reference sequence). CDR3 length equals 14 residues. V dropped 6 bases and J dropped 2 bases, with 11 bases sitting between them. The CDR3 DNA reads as TGTGCCAGCAGCCTCAGGCCGGGCAATCAGCCCCAGCATTTT. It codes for CASSLRPGNQPQHF.

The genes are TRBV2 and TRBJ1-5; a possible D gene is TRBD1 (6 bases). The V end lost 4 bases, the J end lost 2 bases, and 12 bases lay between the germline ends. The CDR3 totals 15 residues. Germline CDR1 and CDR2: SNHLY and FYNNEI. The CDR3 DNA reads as TGTGCCAGCAGTGCTTCACAGGGAGGCAATCAGCCCCAGCATTTT. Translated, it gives CASSASQGGNQPQHF.

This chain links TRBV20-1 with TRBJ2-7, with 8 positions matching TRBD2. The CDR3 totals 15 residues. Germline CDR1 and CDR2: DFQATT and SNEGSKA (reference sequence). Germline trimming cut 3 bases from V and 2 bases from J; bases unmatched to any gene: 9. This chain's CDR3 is CSASRVLAETYEQYF. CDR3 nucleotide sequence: TGCAGTGCTAGTAGGGTACTAGCGGAGACCTACGAGCAGTACTTC.

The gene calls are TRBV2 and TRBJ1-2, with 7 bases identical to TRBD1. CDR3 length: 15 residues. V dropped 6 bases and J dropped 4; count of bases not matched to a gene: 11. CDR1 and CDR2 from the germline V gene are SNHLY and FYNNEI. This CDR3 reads CASSPLLEGAYGYTF. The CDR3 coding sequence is TGTGCCAGCAGCCCCCTCTTGGAGGGGGCCTATGGCTACACCTTC.

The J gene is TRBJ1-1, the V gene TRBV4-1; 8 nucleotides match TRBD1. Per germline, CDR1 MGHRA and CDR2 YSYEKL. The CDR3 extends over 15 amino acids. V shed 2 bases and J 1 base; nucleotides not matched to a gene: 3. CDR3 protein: CASSQRRGRNTEAFF. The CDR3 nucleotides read TGCGCCAGCAGCCAACGCAGGGGGCGGAACACTGAAGCTTTCTTT.

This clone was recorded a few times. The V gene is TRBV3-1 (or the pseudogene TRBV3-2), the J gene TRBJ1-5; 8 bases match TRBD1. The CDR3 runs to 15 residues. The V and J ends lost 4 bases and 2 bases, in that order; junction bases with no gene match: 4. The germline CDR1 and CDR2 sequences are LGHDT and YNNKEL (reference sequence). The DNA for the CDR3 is TGTGCCAGCAGCCCCGGACAGGGCCGCAATCAGCCCCAGCATTTT. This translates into CASSPGQGRNQPQHF.

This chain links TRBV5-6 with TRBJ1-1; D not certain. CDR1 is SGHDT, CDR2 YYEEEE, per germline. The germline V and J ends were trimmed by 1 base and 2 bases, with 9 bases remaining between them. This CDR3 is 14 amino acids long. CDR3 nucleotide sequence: TGTGCCAGCAGCTTGCCCGGCGGAAACACTGAAGCTTTCTTT. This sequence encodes CASSLPGGNTEAFF.